This is a list of T cell receptor beta chains from one sample in a study of T cells in localized non-small cell lung cancer. The protocol was immunoSEQ multiplex PCR, while the TCRdb copy is restricted to in-frame clones and leaves out a portion. The sample has 25,000 to 30,000 clones, approximately 78% seen once. The source material was peripheral blood, sampled before any cancer treatment. These receptors were obtained from a woman between 35 and 70 years old with stage I lung adenocarcinoma. CDR3s include the opening cysteine and the closing phenylalanine or tryptophan. The order of the fields is clone size, V gene, J gene, D gene, CDR3 protein, CDR3 DNA. A D gene is named only where the DNA matches it firmly. A clone size is listed for some rows: how often the clone was seen (once, few, many), or a class if it is expanded.

-	TRBV2	TRBJ2-7	TRBD2	CASRETSGGPYEQYF	TGTGCCAGCAGGGAGACTAGCGGGGGGCCCTACGAGCAGTACTTC
-	TRBV19	TRBJ2-1	TRBD1	CASTRGIRYNEQFF	TGTGCCAGTACCAGGGGGATACGGTACAATGAGCAGTTCTTC
-	TRBV5-4	TRBJ2-6	-	CASSLPSSGANVLTF	TGTGCCAGCAGCTTACCTAGTTCTGGGGCCAACGTCCTGACTTTC
-	TRBV19	TRBJ1-5	-	CASSWGRVKGQPQHF	TGTGCCAGTAGTTGGGGCAGGGTAAAGGGACAGCCCCAGCATTTT
-	TRBV4-1	TRBJ1-1	-	CASSQVGGLGAEAFF	TGCGCCAGCAGCCAAGTGGGGGGGCTGGGCGCTGAAGCTTTCTTT
-	TRBV5-4	TRBJ1-2	-	CASSEGPNDADYGYTF	TGTGCCAGCAGCGAAGGGCCAAACGATGCTGACTATGGCTACACCTTC
-	TRBV6-1	TRBJ2-7	TRBD1	CASISNRGAIYEQYF	TGTGCCAGCATAAGCAACAGGGGGGCGATCTACGAGCAGTACTTC
-	TRBV2	TRBJ2-7	-	CASSRVRDEQYF	TGTGCCAGCAGCCGAGTGCGTGATGAGCAGTACTTC
-	TRBV27	TRBJ2-1	TRBD1	CASSLDRGPNEQFF	TGTGCCAGCAGCTTAGACAGGGGGCCTAATGAGCAGTTCTTC
-	TRBV30	TRBJ1-1	-	CAWRDRRNTEAFF	TGTGCCTGGAGGGACAGACGAAACACTGAAGCTTTCTTT
-	TRBV15	TRBJ1-2	-	CATSRERGPSGYTF	TGTGCCACCAGCAGAGAGCGGGGACCCTCTGGCTACACCTTC
-	TRBV29-1	TRBJ1-1	TRBD1	CSVGQGSGTEAFF	TGCAGCGTGGGACAGGGATCGGGAACTGAAGCTTTCTTT
-	TRBV5-1	TRBJ1-4	TRBD1	CASSFGQGPTNEKLFF	TGCGCCAGCAGCTTCGGACAGGGCCCAACTAATGAAAAACTGTTTTTT
-	TRBV19	TRBJ2-1	-	CASSMGGMSYNEQFF	TGTGCCAGTAGTATGGGGGGCATGTCCTACAATGAGCAGTTCTTC
-	TRBV7-2	TRBJ2-1	-	CASSLADWTDPFF	TGTGCCAGCAGCTTAGCGGATTGGACAGATCCGTTCTTC
once	TRBV6-4	TRBJ2-7	TRBD1	CASSGSDRGVIHEQYF	TGTGCCAGCAGTGGATCGGACAGGGGCGTAATCCACGAGCAGTACTTC
once	TRBV15	TRBJ2-7	-	CATSRNFDGEQYF	TGTGCCACCAGCAGAAATTTCGACGGAGAGCAGTACTTC
few	TRBV7-9	TRBJ1-2	-	CASSLVGESYGYTF	TGTGCCAGCAGCTTAGTAGGGGAATCTTATGGCTACACCTTC
-	TRBV4-1	TRBJ2-5	TRBD2	CASSPYIAGGRETQYF	TGCGCCAGCAGCCCCTACATAGCGGGGGGAAGAGAGACCCAGTACTTC
-	TRBV10-1	TRBJ2-5	-	CASSEYFGGQYF	TGCGCCAGCAGTGAGTATTTCGGAGGCCAGTACTTC
-	TRBV4-1	TRBJ2-1	-	CASSQGRTAGWDEQFF	TGCGCCAGCAGCCAAGGTCGGACAGCCGGTTGGGATGAGCAGTTCTTC
-	TRBV5-4	TRBJ2-3	-	CASSQEPGWTDTQYF	TGTGCCAGCAGCCAGGAGCCAGGTTGGACAGATACGCAGTATTTT
-	TRBV29-1	TRBJ1-1	TRBD1	CSARDRGSSFF	TGCAGCGCTCGGGACAGGGGATCGTCTTTCTTT
-	TRBV9	TRBJ2-1	-	CASSVAGLNNEQFF	TGTGCCAGCAGCGTAGCAGGACTGAACAATGAGCAGTTCTTC
once	TRBV6-4	TRBJ2-7	TRBD2	CASSVRASGGRF	TGTGCCAGCAGTGTCCGAGCTAGCGGGGGAAGATTC
-	TRBV9	TRBJ2-1	TRBD2	CASSGKSGGPLYNEQFF	TGTGCCAGCAGCGGGAAAAGCGGGGGACCCTTATACAATGAGCAGTTCTTC
-	TRBV7-9	TRBJ2-2	-	CASSFPRPGELFF	TGTGCCAGCAGCTTTCCGAGGCCCGGGGAGCTGTTTTTT
-	TRBV7-3	TRBJ2-1	-	CASSPGLVTNEQFF	TGTGCCAGCAGTCCGGGCCTTGTAACGAATGAGCAGTTCTTC
medium-sized	TRBV12-5	TRBJ2-7	-	CASGLTYEQYF	TGTGCTAGTGGTTTGACCTACGAGCAGTACTTC